The 10 T cell receptor beta chains presented below share a single source sample, sequenced in a study of blood T cell repertoires in COVID-19. Using immunoSEQ multiplex PCR, the repertoire was profiled, and TCRdb retains in-frame clones only, with some absent. Here the sample spans roughly 76,000 clones, around nine tenths being singletons. The source material was peripheral blood. The receptors originated from a man aged 25 to 40 with acute or convalescent COVID-19.

This chain uses TRBV27 with TRBJ2-3; D possibly corresponds to TRBD1 (5 bases). Germline V gives CDR1 MNHEY, CDR2 SMNVEV (reference sequence). Trimming took off 5 bases at V and 1 base at J, with 13 bases between the two ends. The CDR3 runs 15 residues. The CDR3 coding sequence is TGTGCCAGCAGTGCCTCAGGGTGGGGCACAGATACGCAGTATTTT. It is translated as CASSASGWGTDTQYF.

DNA of the CDR3: TGTGCCAGCAGCCCGGGGGGCGCCTATGGCTACACCTTC. Translating it yields CASSPGGAYGYTF. J is TRBJ1-2 and V is TRBV14; a weak D match, TRBD1 (6 bases). Germline CDR1 reads SGHDN; CDR2 reads FVKESK. This CDR3 region has 13 residues. The V gene lost 4 bases and the J gene lost 4 bases, with 10 bases spanning the gap.

CDR3 amino acids: CATSDLSGGAGNEQFF. Here the CDR3 DNA reads TGTGCCACCAGTGATTTGTCGGGGGGCGCTGGGAATGAGCAGTTCTTC. J is TRBJ2-1 and V is TRBV24-1, with TRBD2 as a possible D gene (7 bases). The CDR3 spans 16 residues. The germline gives CDR1 KGHDR, CDR2 SFDVKD. The V and J ends lost 0 bases and 7 bases respectively, with 15 bases between them.

The chain joins TRBV19 to TRBJ1-5; D not resolved. The CDR3 spans 13 residues. Trimming took off 1 base at V and 7 bases at J, with 8 bases between the two ends. Per the germline V gene, CDR1 is LNHDA and CDR2 is SQIVND (reference sequence). The CDR3 DNA reads as TGTGCCAGTAGTATAGTCGGGAGGCAGCCCCAGCATTTT. Translation: CASSIVGRQPQHF.

The chain links TRBV28 to TRBJ2-7; 8 bases fit TRBD1. Germline trimming cut 10 bases from V and 3 bases from J; bases unmatched to any gene: 14. The V gene's germline CDR1 is MDHEN and CDR2 SYDVKM. CDR3 length: 15 amino acids. CDR3 nucleotides: TGTGCCACTCTTAAGCTGGGCACAGGGGGCTACGAGCAGTACTTC. This encodes CATLKLGTGGYEQYF.

The chain carries TRBV30 and TRBJ2-1, with 9 bases matching TRBD2. With 8 bases clipped from V and 5 bases from J, the junction kept 10 bases outside the gene matches. Per germline, CDR1 GTSNPN and CDR2 SVGIG (reference sequence). This CDR3 has 14 residues. The DNA for the CDR3 is TGTGCCAGCCAGCGGGAGGTTGTGAACAATGAGCAGTTCTTC. As protein: CASQREVVNNEQFF.

In DNA, the CDR3 is TGTGCCAGCAGCTTAAGTGCGGGGGCCTACAATGAGCAGTTCTTC. It is translated as CASSLSAGAYNEQFF. The chain links TRBV7-3 to TRBJ2-1, with 7 nucleotides matching TRBD2. CDR1 is SGHTA and CDR2 is FQGTGA in the germline V gene. The CDR3 consists of 15 residues. With V trimmed by 1 base and J by 2 bases, 2 bases remained unmatched.

The chain combines TRBV28 with TRBJ2-1, with 9 bases matching TRBD2. Per germline, CDR1 MDHEN and CDR2 SYDVKM. This CDR3 contains 13 residues. V dropped 10 bases and J dropped 6; count of bases not matched to a gene: 7. CDR3 protein: CATLAGGVNEQFF. CDR3 nucleotide sequence: TGTGCCACGCTTGCGGGAGGGGTCAATGAGCAGTTCTTC.

The chain couples TRBV9 to TRBJ2-7; D is undetermined. This CDR3 spans 14 amino acids. The germline V gene has CDR1 SGDLS and CDR2 YYNGEE. The ends were cut back, 3 bases at V and 0 bases at J, with 10 bases in the middle. The CDR3 nucleotides read TGTGCCAGCAGCGAGCGTAGCAACTCCTACGAGCAGTACTTC. This gives the protein CASSERSNSYEQYF.

The rearrangement joins TRBV5-1 to TRBJ2-7, with 11 bases matching TRBD2. The CDR3 spans 17 residues. V shed 3 bases, J shed 1 base, and the junction held 9 bases outside the gene matches. Germline V CDR1 and CDR2: SGHRS, YFSETQ. CDR3 region: CASSWGTTSGSSYEQYF. CDR3 nucleotides: TGCGCCAGCAGCTGGGGAACCACTAGCGGGAGTTCCTACGAGCAGTACTTC.